The clone carrying this T cell receptor (beta chain) was picked up a small number of times. Germline values: CDR1 SNHLY, CDR2 FYNNEI. The CDR3 sequence is 13 residues long. J was trimmed by 5 bases and V by 10 bases; bases with no gene match: 7. Template switching added a universal primer binding site, and final cDNA carried unique molecular identifiers. TCRdb ran MiXCR on the 5' RACE reads and lists one entry per CDR3 protein. In the table there are roughly 250,000 distinct CDR3 sequences, 6.5% to 9% of which are singletons. The data derive from a study of identical twins. The same data also went into a second study, on yellow fever vaccine responses in identical twins.

The sequence derives from a woman aged 18-29 years in good health. This chain connects TRBV2 to TRBJ2-1, with 8 bases fitting TRBD1. Material for sequencing was CD8+ T cells sorted from blood. CDR3 sequence reads: CATLGQANNEQFF. Here the CDR3 DNA reads TGTGCCACCCTGGGACAGGCCAACAATGAGCAGTTCTTC.